The source of this T cell receptor beta chain is a study of cytotoxic CD8 clonotypes in ibrutinib-treated CLL (dated by TCRdb to about 2021). With respect to the entire study: The cohort included roughly 15 treatment-naive and 11 to 12 relapsed/refractory patients; approximately 17 were IGHV unmutated. Patients were still on ibrutinib when every remission and progressive disease sample was collected. On average, each sample yielded 255,043 productive templates and 94,082 productive rearrangements. Longitudinal samples were obtainable from about 30% of the roughly 86 participants in the trial. Cryopreserved peripheral blood mononuclear cells were obtained before treatment, at response, and at either sustained remission or disease progression. Responses were partial in some 24 patients and complete in 2; after median about 68 months follow-up, around 15 stayed in remission and around 12 progressed. Response samples were obtained after a median of approximately eleven months of treatment, with a range of roughly 6 to 36 months.

Reading the germline V gene gives CDR1 SGDLS and CDR2 YYNGEE. From its cysteine to its phenylalanine, the CDR3 spans 13 amino acids. Only the CDR3 region is kept as DNA, spanning 39 bases read in frame from base 1. Compared with germline, V lacks 4 bases and J lacks 6 bases; bases without a gene match: 5. The intended sense of this specimen's time point label: approximately 2 years on ibrutinib. For TCR beta library preparation, approximately 2 micrograms of genomic DNA was extracted from cryopreserved PBMCs. Longitudinal blood samples from CLL patients receiving ibrutinib monotherapy were subjected to high-throughput TCR beta sequencing. The patients took part in an open-label, single-center phase 2 trial of ibrutinib monotherapy. On a MiSeq, deep resolution sequencing aimed for a depth between 1 in 1 million and 1 in 200,000 T cells, with each clonotype covered about 9.9x on average. The immunoSEQ hsTCRB Kit was used to generate TCR beta libraries. In the authors' own workflow: Data were analyzed with ImmunoSEQ Data Assistant and ImmunoSEQ Analyzer, with V, D and J genes assigned per IMGT definitions. Clonality was computed as one minus normalized Shannon entropy of productive rearrangement frequencies, ranging from 0 to 1. Only overrepresented clonotypes making up at least 0.05% of each patient's repertoire were included in the public clonotype analysis. Roughly 13 age-matched healthy donor repertoires from immuneACCESS served as clonality controls. This is the immuneACCESS table as TCRdb keeps it, with only in-frame sequences that have V and J called. A part of the clones is gone; compared with another copy, unresolved V genes explain less than half, and the rest is unexplained. That table furnishes V, J and clone size, whereas the DNA furnished D and trimming. This sample is represented by approximately 210,000 clones; 55% to 85% of them were singletons. About an eighth of the sample is taken by the ten largest.

Study-wide conclusions, independent of this receptor: An increase in clonality was observed at ibrutinib response, with clonality remaining stable during sustained remission and falling back toward baseline at progression. Sustained-remission and progressing patients did not have matched sampling times, and lymph node repertoires were not examined. Public clonotypes were found to be uncommon and were observed to contract or remain stable during treatment; the increase in clonality was shown to reflect expansion of private clonotypes at ibrutinib response. Baseline clonality exceeded that of age-matched healthy donors and correlated strongly with circulating CD8+ T-cell counts.

In the case of this clone: No cognate antigen has been identified for it. The input lacks base qualities; no much larger clone sits a single base away.

This TCR derives from a human donor with chronic lymphocytic leukemia. The sample consisted of PBMCs, taken after 24 months of ibrutinib treatment. The V and J segments used are TRBV9 and TRBJ2-3; 7 bases in the junction line up with TRBD1. The nucleotide sequence is given as TGTGCCAGCAGCACCCAGGGGGTGGATACGCAGTATTTT. This codes for CASSTQGVDTQYF.